The 10 T cell receptor beta chains below come from one sample, sequenced in a study of blood T cells in healthy people across ages. A J-beta primer mix and a sample-barcoded 5' primer were used in a second PCR of about 7 to 12 cycles. TCRdb independently ran MiXCR on the 5' RACE reads; one entry per CDR3 protein. Of roughly 800,000 distinct CDR3 sequences listed, under 30% are singletons. These data are also associated with another study on T cells of mothers and their children.

The specimen was blood. Receptors were obtained from a boy younger than 18 in good health.

There are a few counts of this clonotype. The chain recombines TRBV24-1 with TRBJ1-1, with D possibly TRBD1 on 5 matching bases. The CDR3 has 16 amino acids. Germline V CDR1 and CDR2: KGHDR, SFDVKD. V lost 9 bases, J lost 7 bases, and 26 bases lay in between. The CDR3 DNA is TGTGCCACCGAGTCGTCTGGGGCAAGAGGATCTGGTGAAGCTTTCTTT. Its protein product is CATESSGARGSGEAFF.

The V call is TRBV11-2, the J call TRBJ2-7, with 8 bases aligning to TRBD1. V shed 0 bases, J shed 2 bases, and the junction held 3 bases outside the gene matches. In germline, CDR1 is SGHAT, CDR2 FQNNGV. The CDR3 extends over 15 amino acids. Here the CDR3 DNA reads TGTGCCAGCAGCTTAGACAGGGGGCCCGCCTACGAGCAGTACTTC. Its protein is CASSLDRGPAYEQYF. Full variable domain (remainder filled in from reference TRBV11-2 and TRBJ2-7): EAGVAQSPRYKIIEKRQSVAFWCNPISGHATLYWYQQILGQGPKLLIQFQNNGVVDDSQLPKDRFSAERLKGVDSTLKIQPAKLEDSAVYLCASSLDRGPAYEQYFGPGTRLTVT.

V is TRBV10-3 and J is TRBJ1-2; possible D gene TRBD1, 5 bases. Germline loops: CDR1 ENHRY, CDR2 SYGVKD. The CDR3 is 13 amino acids. Trimming removed 3 bases from V and 4 bases from J, with 9 bases in between. CDR3 sequence: CAISEDSLYGYTF. DNA of the CDR3: TGTGCCATCAGTGAAGACAGCCTCTATGGCTACACCTTC.

This clonotype was counted a few times. The V gene is TRBV7-2, the J gene TRBJ2-7, with TRBD2 as a possible D gene (5 bases). V shed 4 bases and J shed 6 bases, with 13 bases lying between them. The CDR3 contains 13 residues. Germline V CDR1 and CDR2: SGHTA, FQGNSA. The CDR3 sequence: CASSSRGPSEQYF. As DNA, the CDR3 is TGTGCCAGCAGCTCCCGGGGTCCTAGCGAGCAGTACTTC.

This clonotype was recorded a few times. The V and J genes are TRBV4-1 and TRBJ2-7; D is perhaps TRBD2 (6 bases). Germline CDR1 is MGHRA and CDR2 is YSYEKL. CDR3 length equals 15 residues. The germline V and J ends were trimmed by 4 bases and 4 bases, with 17 bases remaining between them. The CDR3 region is CASSRHPSEGYEQYF. The DNA for the CDR3 is TGCGCCAGCAGCCGCCACCCTAGCGAGGGTTACGAGCAGTACTTC.

The chain links TRBV6-5 to TRBJ2-1, with 9 bases matching TRBD2. Germline CDR1 is MNHEY and CDR2 is SVGAGI. The CDR3 spans 16 residues. J lost 4 bases, V lost 2 bases, and 6 bases had no gene match. The CDR3 loop is CASSYDSGSLYNEQFF. The CDR3 coding sequence is TGTGCCAGCAGTTACGATAGCGGGAGTCTATACAATGAGCAGTTCTTC.

This clonotype has only a few counts. The V and J genes are TRBV20-1 and TRBJ1-1, with 9 bases that match TRBD1. Germline V gene lookup returns CDR1 DFQATT and CDR2 SNEGSKA (reference sequence). The length of the CDR3 is 15 residues. The V and J ends lost 1 base and 4 bases, in that order; junction bases with no gene match: 7. For the CDR3, the DNA is TGCAGTGCTAGAGGGACAGGGACAGGGTCCACTGAAGCTTTCTTT. The encoded protein is CSARGTGTGSTEAFF.

This chain joins TRBV2 and TRBJ2-5; no clear D. The germline V gene encodes CDR1 SNHLY and CDR2 FYNNEI. The V gene lost 4 bases and the J gene lost 4 bases, with 13 bases spanning the gap. CDR3 length: 14 residues. Here the CDR3 DNA reads TGTGCCAGCAGTGTGACCGCTCCTAGAGAGACCCAGTACTTC. The encoded protein is CASSVTAPRETQYF.

The chain is built from TRBV6-1 and TRBJ2-1, with D tentatively TRBD2 (5 bases). CDR1 is MNHNS and CDR2 is SASEGT in the germline V gene. Trimming shortened V by 7 bases and J by 1 base, and 23 bases separated the two germline ends. CDR3 length equals 18 residues. The CDR3 region is CASKSPNKGAISYNEQFF. The CDR3 bases are TGTGCCAGCAAATCCCCTAATAAGGGAGCGATATCCTACAATGAGCAGTTCTTC.

This clonotype was seen a few times. The CDR3 DNA sequence: TGCGCCAGCAGCCTATTTCCCCCAGGGGGGGATGAGGCGAATGAGCAGTTCTTC. Its translation is CASSLFPPGGDEANEQFF. This chain connects TRBV4-1 to TRBJ2-1; perhaps D is TRBD1 or TRBD2 (7 bases each). This CDR3 has 18 residues. V lost 4 bases to trimming and J lost 7 bases, with 26 bases between them. The V gene's germline CDR1 is MGHRA and CDR2 YSYEKL.